One T cell receptor beta chain is described in this entry. This clone occurred a few times. The specificity of this receptor is unknown. It has no much larger one-base neighbor in the sample; base qualities were not kept. The data stem from a study of beta chain features in type 1 diabetes (dated by TCRdb to the late 2010s). Concerning the study at large: Patients and healthy donors did not differ in mean age, gender distribution, total cell number or subset yield. In the study, TCRB repertoires of sorted circulating CD4+ T cell subsets from recently diagnosed type 1 diabetes patients were compared with those of matched healthy donors. Across all samples, fewer than 110,000,000 sorted cells were examined, and cell number per subset correlated strongly with RNA yield. Naive and central memory subsets were obtained from all 28 donors, but regulatory and stem cell-like memory subsets were isolated from only 8 patients and 8 healthy donors.

V is cut by 4 bases and J by 2 bases, and the space between the germline ends is 12 bases. Taken from the germline V gene, the CDR1 and CDR2 loops are MGHRA and YSYEKL. The CDR3 runs 15 residues from the cysteine to the phenylalanine. Only CDR3 DNA is held: 45 bases, read in frame from base 1. A single peripheral blood draw of about 116 mL on average was collected from each donor into heparinised tubes. Naive, central memory, regulatory and stem cell-like memory CD4+ T cells were sorted on a BD FACSAria II using a panel including CD45RO, CCR7, CD25, CD127, CD95 and CD27. A purity above 95% was achieved for all sorted populations. PBMCs were separated immediately by Lymphoprep density gradient centrifugation and were stained directly, without being cultured. To minimize batch effects, samples were stained and sorted in pairs, one healthy donor with one patient per experiment. The High Capacity cDNA Reverse Transcription Kit was used to reverse transcribe all of the isolated RNA, meaning that expressed TCRB transcripts were what got sequenced. Deep immunoSEQ sequencing was performed on naive, central memory and regulatory T cell samples, with an average of around 3.5 million total reads per sample. Sorted cells were lysed in RLT buffer and RNA was extracted with DNase-treated RNeasy Micro or Mini kits, depending on cell number. Each cell subset was processed on its own to prevent cross-contamination, while patient and healthy donor samples were processed together. The immunoSEQ multiplex PCR was used to amplify TCRB sequences from cDNA, generating 87-bp fragments that spanned the CDR3 region. Sequencing of the amplicons was done on the Illumina HiSeq platform. The published analysis was carried out like this. Synthetic template baselines were used to correct PCR bias computationally, reads within Hamming distance 2 were collapsed, and singletons that could not be merged were discarded. Reads were aligned to IMGT to assign V, D and J genes, CDR3 length, and insertions or deletions at six rearrangement sites. Clonotype counts were normalized to sorted cell number within each subset before computing true diversity and Gini coefficients with the tcR R package. Repertoire sharing was quantified using the overlap coefficient calculated on TCRB nucleotide sequences. Out-of-frame TCRB sequences from naive cells were analyzed as a proxy for the pre-selection repertoire. TCRdb took over this immuneACCESS table, retaining in-frame rearrangements with V and J assigned. Such tables are incomplete; in checked studies, under half of the missing clones stem from an unresolved V gene, and the remainder is unexplained. That table supplies the V and J calls and clone size; D and trimming were determined from the DNA. The sample table lists around 400,000 clones, around an eighth of them with a count of one. Roughly 0.017% of the sample belongs to the ten largest clones.

What the work shows at the level of the full study, not this receptor alone: The naive, central memory and regulatory TCRB repertoires appeared to resemble one another more closely among patients than among healthy donors. Because small numbers of individuals were included in the HLA sub-analyses, any influence of HLA type on TCRB rearrangement was left unresolved. Because cDNA rather than genomic DNA was sequenced, highly expressing activated cells could have been over-represented, although no difference in activation and CD3 levels was found between groups. Patients with type 1 diabetes made fewer insertions and deleted more nucleotides at VDJ recombination sites, implying thymic rearrangement abnormalities. Type 1 diabetes patients showed a moderate but significant shortening of TCRB CDR3 length in all four CD4+ subsets. PCR might favor shorter templates, but patient and control samples were amplified and corrected together, so any skew would affect both groups equally.

Input material: naive CD4+ T cells from blood. The cell subset or site label of this sample denotes: true naive CD4+ T cells. The clonotype was recovered from a young man in good health. Here the chain combines TRBV4-1 and TRBJ1-5; TRBD1 is perhaps the D gene, given 5 matching bases. The DNA is as follows: TGCGCCAGCAGCCTGCTAGGGGCTCGCAATCAGCCCCAGCATTTT. Its protein reads: CASSLLGARNQPQHF.